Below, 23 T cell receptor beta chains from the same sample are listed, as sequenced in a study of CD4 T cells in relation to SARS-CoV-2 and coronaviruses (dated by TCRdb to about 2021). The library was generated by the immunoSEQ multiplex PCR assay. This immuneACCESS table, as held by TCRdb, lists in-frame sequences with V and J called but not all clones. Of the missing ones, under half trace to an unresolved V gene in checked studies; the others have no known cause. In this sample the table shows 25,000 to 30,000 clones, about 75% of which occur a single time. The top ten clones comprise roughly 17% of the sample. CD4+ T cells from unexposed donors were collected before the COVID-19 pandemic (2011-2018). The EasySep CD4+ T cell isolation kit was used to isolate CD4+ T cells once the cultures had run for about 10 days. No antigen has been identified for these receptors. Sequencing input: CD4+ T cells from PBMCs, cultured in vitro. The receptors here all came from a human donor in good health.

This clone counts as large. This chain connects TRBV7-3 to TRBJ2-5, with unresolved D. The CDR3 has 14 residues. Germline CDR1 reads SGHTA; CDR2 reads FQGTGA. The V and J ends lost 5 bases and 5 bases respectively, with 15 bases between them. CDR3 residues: CASSLSGPKETQYF. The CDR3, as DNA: TGTGCCAGCAGCCTCTCAGGCCCCAAGGAGACCCAGTACTTC.

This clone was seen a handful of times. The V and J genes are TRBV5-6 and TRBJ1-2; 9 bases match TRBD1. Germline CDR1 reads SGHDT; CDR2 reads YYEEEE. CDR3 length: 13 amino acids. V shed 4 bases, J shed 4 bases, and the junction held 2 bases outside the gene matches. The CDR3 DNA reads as TGTGCCAGCAGCCCGGGACAGGGCTATGGCTACACCTTC. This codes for CASSPGQGYGYTF. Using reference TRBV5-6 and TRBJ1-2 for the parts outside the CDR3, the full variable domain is DAGVTQSPTHLIKTRGQQVTLRCSPKSGHDTVSWYQQALGQGPQFIFQYYEEEERQRGNFPDRFSGHQFPNYSSELNVNALLLGDSALYLCASSPGQGYGYTFGSGTRLTVV.

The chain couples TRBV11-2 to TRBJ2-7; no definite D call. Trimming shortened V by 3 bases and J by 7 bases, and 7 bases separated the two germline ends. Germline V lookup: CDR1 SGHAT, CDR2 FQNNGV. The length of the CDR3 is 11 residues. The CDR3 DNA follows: TGTGCCAGCAGCTTGTTCCGGGAGCAGTACTTC. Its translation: CASSLFREQYF.

The CDR3 DNA follows: TGCGCCAGCAGCGGGGCTAGCCACTCCAGCACAGATACGCAGTATTTT. Translated, it gives CASSGASHSSTDTQYF. V gene TRBV5-1 combines with J gene TRBJ2-3, with D tentatively TRBD1 or TRBD2 (5 bases each). The CDR3 extends over 16 amino acids. The ends were cut back, 4 bases at V and 0 bases at J, with 15 bases in the middle. Germline CDR1 and CDR2: SGHRS and YFSETQ. The full variable domain, its missing parts supplied by reference TRBV5-1 and TRBJ2-3, is KAGVTQTPRYLIKTRGQQVTLSCSPISGHRSVSWYQQTPGQGLQFLFEYFSETQRNKGNFPGRFSGRQFSNSRSEMNVSTLELGDSALYLCASSGASHSSTDTQYFGPGTRLTVL.

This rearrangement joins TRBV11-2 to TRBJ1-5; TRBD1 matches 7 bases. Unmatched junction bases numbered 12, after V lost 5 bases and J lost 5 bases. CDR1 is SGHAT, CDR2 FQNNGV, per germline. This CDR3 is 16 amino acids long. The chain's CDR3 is CASSPRTGGGHQPQHF. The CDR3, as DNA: TGTGCCAGCAGCCCCAGGACAGGAGGGGGGCATCAGCCCCAGCATTTT.

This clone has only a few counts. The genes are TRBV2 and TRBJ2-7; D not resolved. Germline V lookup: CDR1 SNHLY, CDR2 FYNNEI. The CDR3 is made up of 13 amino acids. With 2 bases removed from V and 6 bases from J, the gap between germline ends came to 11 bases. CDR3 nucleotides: TGTGCCAGCAGTGAAAGCGAAGTTTCCGAGCAGTACTTC. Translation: CASSESEVSEQYF.

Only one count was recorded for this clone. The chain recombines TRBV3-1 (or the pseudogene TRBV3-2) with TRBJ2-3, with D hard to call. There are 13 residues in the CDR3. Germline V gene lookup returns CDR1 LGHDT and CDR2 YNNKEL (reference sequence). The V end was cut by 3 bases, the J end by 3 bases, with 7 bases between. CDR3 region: CASSHSQTDTQYF. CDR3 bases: TGTGCCAGCAGCCATTCACAAACAGATACGCAGTATTTT.

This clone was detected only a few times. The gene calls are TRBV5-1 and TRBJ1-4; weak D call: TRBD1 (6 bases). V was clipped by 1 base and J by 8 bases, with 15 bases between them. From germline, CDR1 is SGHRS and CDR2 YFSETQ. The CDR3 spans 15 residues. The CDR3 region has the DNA TGCGCCAGCAGCTTGTTGCCAGGGGTAGGGGAAAAACTGTTTTTT. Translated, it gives CASSLLPGVGEKLFF.

CDR3 sequence: CASSIGRTNTEAFF. CDR3 DNA: TGTGCCAGTAGTATAGGACGGACGAACACTGAAGCTTTCTTT. V usage is TRBV19 and J usage is TRBJ1-1; D is unresolved. CDR3 length: 14 amino acids. V lost 1 base and J 1 base, leaving 7 bases between the germline ends. Germline V gene data show CDR1 as LNHDA and CDR2 as SQIVND (reference sequence).

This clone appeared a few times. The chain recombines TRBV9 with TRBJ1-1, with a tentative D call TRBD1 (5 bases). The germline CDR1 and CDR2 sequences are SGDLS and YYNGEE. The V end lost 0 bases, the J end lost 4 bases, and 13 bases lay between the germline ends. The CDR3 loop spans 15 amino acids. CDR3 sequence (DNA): TGTGCCAGCAGCGTAGGCCCCGGAAGGGGCACTGAAGCTTTCTTT. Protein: CASSVGPGRGTEAFF.

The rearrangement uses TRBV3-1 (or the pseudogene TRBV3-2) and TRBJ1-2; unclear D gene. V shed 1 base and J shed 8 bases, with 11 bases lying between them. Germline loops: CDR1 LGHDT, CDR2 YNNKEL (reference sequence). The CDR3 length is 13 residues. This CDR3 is CASSQGFTGGYTF. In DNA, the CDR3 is TGTGCCAGCAGCCAAGGGTTTACGGGCGGCTACACCTTC.

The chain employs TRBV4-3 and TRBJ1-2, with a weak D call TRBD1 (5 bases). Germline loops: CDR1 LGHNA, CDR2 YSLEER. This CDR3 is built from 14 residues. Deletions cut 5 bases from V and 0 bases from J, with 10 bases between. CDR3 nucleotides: TGCGCCAGCAGCATGGACACAGCTAACTATGGCTACACCTTC. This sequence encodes CASSMDTANYGYTF.

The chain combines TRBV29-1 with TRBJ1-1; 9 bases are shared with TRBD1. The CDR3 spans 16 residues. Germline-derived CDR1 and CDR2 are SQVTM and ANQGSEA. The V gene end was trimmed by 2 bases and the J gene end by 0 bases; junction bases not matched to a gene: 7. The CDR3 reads CSVEPGQGTLNTEAFF. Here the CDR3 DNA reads TGCAGCGTTGAACCGGGACAGGGTACCTTGAACACTGAAGCTTTCTTT.

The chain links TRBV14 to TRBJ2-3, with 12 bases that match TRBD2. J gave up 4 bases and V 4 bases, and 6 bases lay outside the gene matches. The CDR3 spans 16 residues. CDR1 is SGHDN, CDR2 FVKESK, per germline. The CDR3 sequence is CASSLGLAGRADTQYF. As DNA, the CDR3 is TGTGCCAGCAGCCTCGGACTAGCGGGACGGGCAGATACGCAGTATTTT.

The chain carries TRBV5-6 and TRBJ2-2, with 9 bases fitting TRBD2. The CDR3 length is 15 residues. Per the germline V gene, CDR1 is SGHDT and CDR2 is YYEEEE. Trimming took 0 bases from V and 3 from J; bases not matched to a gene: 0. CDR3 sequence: CASSLGTSDTGELFF. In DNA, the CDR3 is TGTGCCAGCAGCTTGGGGACTAGCGACACCGGGGAGCTGTTTTTT.

CDR3 DNA sequence: TGCGCCAGCAGCACATCTAGCGGAGTTAGCACAGATACGCAGTATTTT. Translating gives CASSTSSGVSTDTQYF. The rearrangement uses TRBV5-1 and TRBJ2-3; 7 bases match TRBD2. Germline V gene data show CDR1 as SGHRS and CDR2 as YFSETQ. Trimming at V came to 4 bases and at J to 0 bases, leaving 8 bases not matched to a gene. The CDR3 loop spans 16 amino acids.

DNA of the CDR3: TGTGCCAGCAGCCAAGACAGGGAATTGGGCTACACCTTC. Protein: CASSQDRELGYTF. The chain has TRBV4-2 and TRBJ1-2; D possibly corresponds to TRBD1 (5 bases). CDR1 is LGHNA, CDR2 YNFKEQ, per germline. The V end lost 0 bases, the J end lost 8 bases, and 10 bases lay between the germline ends. The CDR3 totals 13 residues.

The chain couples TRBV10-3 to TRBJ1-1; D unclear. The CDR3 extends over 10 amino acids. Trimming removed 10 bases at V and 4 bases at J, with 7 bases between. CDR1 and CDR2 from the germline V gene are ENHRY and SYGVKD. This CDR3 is CATVGTEAFF. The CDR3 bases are TGTGCCACGGTGGGCACTGAAGCTTTCTTT.

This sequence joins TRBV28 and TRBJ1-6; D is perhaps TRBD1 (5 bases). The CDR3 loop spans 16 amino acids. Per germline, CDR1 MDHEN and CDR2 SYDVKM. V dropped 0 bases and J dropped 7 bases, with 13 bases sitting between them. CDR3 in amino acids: CASSLWSDSRNSPLHF. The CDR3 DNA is TGTGCCAGCAGTTTATGGAGTGACAGCAGGAATTCACCCCTCCACTTT.

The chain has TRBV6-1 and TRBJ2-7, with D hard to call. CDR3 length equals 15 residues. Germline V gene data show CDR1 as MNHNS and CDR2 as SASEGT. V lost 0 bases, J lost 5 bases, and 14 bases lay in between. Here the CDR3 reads CASSEADLAGNEQYF. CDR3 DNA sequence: TGTGCCAGCAGTGAAGCCGACCTGGCCGGAAACGAGCAGTACTTC.

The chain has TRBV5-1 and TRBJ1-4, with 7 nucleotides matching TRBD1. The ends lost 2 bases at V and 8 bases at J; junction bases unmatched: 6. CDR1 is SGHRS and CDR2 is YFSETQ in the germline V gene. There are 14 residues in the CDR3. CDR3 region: CASSFGGGREKLFF. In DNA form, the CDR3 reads TGCGCCAGCAGCTTCGGAGGGGGCAGAGAAAAACTGTTTTTT.

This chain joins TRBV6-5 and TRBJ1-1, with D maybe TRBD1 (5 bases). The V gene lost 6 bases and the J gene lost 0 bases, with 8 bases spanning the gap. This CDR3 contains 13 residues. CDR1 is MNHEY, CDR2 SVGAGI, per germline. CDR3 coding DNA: TGTGCCAGCAGGCCAGGGTTGAACACTGAAGCTTTCTTT. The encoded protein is CASRPGLNTEAFF.

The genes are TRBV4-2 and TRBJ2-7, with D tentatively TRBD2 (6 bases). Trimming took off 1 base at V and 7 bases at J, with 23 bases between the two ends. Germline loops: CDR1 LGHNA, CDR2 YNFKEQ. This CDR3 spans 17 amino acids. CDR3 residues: CASSQVFRGGALREQYF. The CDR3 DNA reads TGTGCCAGCAGCCAAGTCTTTAGGGGCGGGGCCCTACGGGAGCAGTACTTC.